The sequence of this TCR beta chain was determined in a study of blood T cells in healthy people across ages. Study findings and constraints: Percentage of naive T cells showed a strong correlation with TCR beta diversity.

Trimming took 0 bases from V and 0 from J, leaving 8 bases between them. This CDR3 spans 16 amino acids. Germline CDR1 KGHDR, CDR2 SFDVKD. As regards this clonotype: Its antigen remains unidentified.

The second PCR ran roughly 7 to 12 cycles with a sample-barcoded 5' primer and J-beta primers. TCRdb called the 5' RACE reads again in MiXCR, with one record for every CDR3 protein. The data show 780,000 or so distinct CDR3 sequences, roughly 25% seen once. Another study also made use of these data, one on T cells of mothers and their children. That paper adds: Reads recorded for TCR beta CDR3 numbered over 9 million per mother and approximately 3.2 million per child. For related and unrelated pairs alike, thymic selection shapes TCR recombination output similarly.

The receptor comes from a boy younger than 18 in good health. Sequencing was done on a sample of blood. The chain carries TRBV24-1 and TRBJ2-4, with D uncertain. The CDR3 DNA reads TGTGCCACCAGTGATTTGCAATACGGAGCCAAAAACATTCAGTACTTC. This translates into CATSDLQYGAKNIQYF.